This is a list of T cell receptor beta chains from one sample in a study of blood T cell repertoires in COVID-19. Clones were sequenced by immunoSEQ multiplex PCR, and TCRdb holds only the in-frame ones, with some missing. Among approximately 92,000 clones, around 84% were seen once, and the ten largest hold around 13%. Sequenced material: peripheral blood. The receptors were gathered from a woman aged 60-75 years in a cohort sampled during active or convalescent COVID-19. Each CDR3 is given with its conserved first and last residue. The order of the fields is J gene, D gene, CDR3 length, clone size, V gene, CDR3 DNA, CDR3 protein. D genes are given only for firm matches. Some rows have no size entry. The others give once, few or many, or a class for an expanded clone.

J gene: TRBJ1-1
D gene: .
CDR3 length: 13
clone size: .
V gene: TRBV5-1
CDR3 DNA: TGCGCCAGCACAGGGGCCGGGAACACTGAAGCTTTCTTT
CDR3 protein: CASTGAGNTEAFF

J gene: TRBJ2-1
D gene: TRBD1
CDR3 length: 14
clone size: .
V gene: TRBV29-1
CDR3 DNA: TGCAGCGTTTCCTCCGGACAGGGCATCAATGAGCAGTTCTTC
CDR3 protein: CSVSSGQGINEQFF

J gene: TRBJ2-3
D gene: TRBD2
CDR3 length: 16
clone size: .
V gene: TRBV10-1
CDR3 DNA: TGCGCCAGCAGTGACTCAGCGGGAGGGCCTGTAGATACGCAGTATTTT
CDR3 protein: CASSDSAGGPVDTQYF

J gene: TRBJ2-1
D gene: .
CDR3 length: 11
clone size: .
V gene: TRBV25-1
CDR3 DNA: TGTGCCAGCAGCCCTGACTATGAGCAGTTCTTC
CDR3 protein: CASSPDYEQFF

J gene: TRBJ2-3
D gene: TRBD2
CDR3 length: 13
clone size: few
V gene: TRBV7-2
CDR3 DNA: TGTGCCAGCAGCTTCGCTAGCGGGGATACGCAGTATTTT
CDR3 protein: CASSFASGDTQYF

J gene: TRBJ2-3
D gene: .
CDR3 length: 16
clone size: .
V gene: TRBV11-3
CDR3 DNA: TGTGCCAGCAGCTTAGAGACTAGGGGGGGCCCAGATACGCAGTATTTT
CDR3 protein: CASSLETRGGPDTQYF

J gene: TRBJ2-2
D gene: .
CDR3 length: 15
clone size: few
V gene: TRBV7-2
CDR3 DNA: TGTGCCAGCAGCCACCCGGGCACTAGCCCCGGGGAGCTGTTTTTT
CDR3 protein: CASSHPGTSPGELFF

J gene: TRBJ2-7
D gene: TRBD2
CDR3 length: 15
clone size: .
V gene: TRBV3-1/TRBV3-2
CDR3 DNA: TGTGCCAGCAGCCAACTAGGGACTAGCGGCTACGAGCAGTACTTC
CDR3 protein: CASSQLGTSGYEQYF

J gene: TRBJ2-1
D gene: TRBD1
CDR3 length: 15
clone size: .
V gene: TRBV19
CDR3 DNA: TGTGCCAGTAGTATAGGACAGGGCCCGTACAATGAGCAGTTCTTC
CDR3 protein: CASSIGQGPYNEQFF

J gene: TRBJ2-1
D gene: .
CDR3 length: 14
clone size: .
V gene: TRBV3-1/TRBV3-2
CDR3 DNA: TGTGCCAGCAGCCAAGACAGAATTAACAATGAGCAGTTCTTC
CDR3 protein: CASSQDRINNEQFF

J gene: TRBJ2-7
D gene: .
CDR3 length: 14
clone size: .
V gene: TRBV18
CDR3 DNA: TGTGCCAGCTCACTCCGGGACAGAGGAGGGGAGCAGTACTTC
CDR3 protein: CASSLRDRGGEQYF

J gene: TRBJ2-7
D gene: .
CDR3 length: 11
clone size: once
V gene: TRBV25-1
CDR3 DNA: TGTGCCAGCAGAGACGGGTACGAGCAGTACTTC
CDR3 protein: CASRDGYEQYF

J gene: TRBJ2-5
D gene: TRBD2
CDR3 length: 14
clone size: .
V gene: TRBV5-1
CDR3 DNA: TGCGCCAGCAGCATCCTAGCGGTCCAAGAGACCCAGTACTTC
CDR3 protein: CASSILAVQETQYF

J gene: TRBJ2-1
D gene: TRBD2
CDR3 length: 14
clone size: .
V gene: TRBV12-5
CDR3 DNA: TGTGCTAGTGGGCTAGCGGGGGGGCGCAATGAGCAGTTCTTC
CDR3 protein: CASGLAGGRNEQFF

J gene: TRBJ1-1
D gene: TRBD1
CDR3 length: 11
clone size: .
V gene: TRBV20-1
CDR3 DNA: TGCAGTGCGAGGACAGGGTTTGAAGCTTTCTTT
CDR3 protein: CSARTGFEAFF

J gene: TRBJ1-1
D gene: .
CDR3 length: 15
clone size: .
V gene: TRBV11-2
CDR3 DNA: TGTGCCAGCAGCTTATGGGAGACAACGAACACTGAAGCTTTCTTT
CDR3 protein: CASSLWETTNTEAFF

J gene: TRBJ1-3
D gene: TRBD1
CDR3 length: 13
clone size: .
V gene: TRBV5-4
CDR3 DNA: TGTGCCAGCAGCTGGACAGGGGGAAACACCATATATTTT
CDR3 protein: CASSWTGGNTIYF

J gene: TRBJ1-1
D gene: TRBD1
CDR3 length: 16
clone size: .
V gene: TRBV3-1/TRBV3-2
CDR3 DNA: TGTGCCAGCAGCCAAGATTTCGTACAGGGGACCCGGACGGCTTTCTTT
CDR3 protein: CASSQDFVQGTRTAFF

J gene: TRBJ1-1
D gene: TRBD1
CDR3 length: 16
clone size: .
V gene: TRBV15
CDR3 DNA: TGTGCCACCAGCAGAGGAGGGGACAGGGGGCGAACTGAAGCTTTCTTT
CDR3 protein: CATSRGGDRGRTEAFF

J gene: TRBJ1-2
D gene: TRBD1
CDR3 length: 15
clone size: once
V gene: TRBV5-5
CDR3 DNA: TGTGCCAGCAGCTTGGCCCCGGGACAGGATAGAGGCTACACCTTC
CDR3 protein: CASSLAPGQDRGYTF

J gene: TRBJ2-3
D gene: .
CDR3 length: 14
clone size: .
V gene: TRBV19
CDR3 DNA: TGTGCCAGTCAGGCCAGGGGCGGAACAGATACGCAGTATTTT
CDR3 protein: CASQARGGTDTQYF

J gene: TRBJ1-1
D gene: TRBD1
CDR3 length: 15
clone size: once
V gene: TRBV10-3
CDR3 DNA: TGTGCCATCAGAATTTCCCGGGACAGGGGAGCCGAAGCTTTCTTT
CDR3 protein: CAIRISRDRGAEAFF

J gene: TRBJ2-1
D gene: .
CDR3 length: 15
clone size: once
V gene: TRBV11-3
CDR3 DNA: TGTGCCAGCAGAGCTAGCGCTAGCTCCTACAATGAGCAGTTCTTC
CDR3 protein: CASRASASSYNEQFF

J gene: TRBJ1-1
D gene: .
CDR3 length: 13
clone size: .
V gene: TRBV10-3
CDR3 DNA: TGTGCCATCAAGGGAGTGGGAAGCACTGAAGCTTTCTTT
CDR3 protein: CAIKGVGSTEAFF

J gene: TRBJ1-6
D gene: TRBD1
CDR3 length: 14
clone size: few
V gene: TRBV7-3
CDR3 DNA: TGTGCCAGCAGCTTACGGGACAGGTCTTCACCCCTCCACTTT
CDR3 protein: CASSLRDRSSPLHF

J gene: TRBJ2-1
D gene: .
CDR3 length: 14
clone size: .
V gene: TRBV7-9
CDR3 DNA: TGTGCCAGCAACTTGGCAAGCTCCTACAATGAGCAGTTCTTC
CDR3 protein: CASNLASSYNEQFF